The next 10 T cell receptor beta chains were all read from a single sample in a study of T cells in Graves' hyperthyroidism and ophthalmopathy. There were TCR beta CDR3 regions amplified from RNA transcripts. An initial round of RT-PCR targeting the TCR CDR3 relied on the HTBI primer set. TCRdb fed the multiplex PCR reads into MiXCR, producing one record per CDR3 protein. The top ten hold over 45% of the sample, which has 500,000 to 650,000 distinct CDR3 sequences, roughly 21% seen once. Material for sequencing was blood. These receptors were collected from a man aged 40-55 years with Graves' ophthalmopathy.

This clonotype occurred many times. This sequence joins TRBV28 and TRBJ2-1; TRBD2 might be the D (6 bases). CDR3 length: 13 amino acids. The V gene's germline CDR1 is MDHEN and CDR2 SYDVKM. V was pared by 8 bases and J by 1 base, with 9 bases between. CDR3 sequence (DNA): TGTGCCAGCGACGGGGGATCCTACAATGAGCAGTTCTTC. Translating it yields CASDGGSYNEQFF.

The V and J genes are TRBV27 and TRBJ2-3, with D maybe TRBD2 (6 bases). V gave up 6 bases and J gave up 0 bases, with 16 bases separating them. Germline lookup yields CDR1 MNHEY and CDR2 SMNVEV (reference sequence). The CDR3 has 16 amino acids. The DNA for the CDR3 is TGTGCCAGCAGGGGGGTAGGGACTCCTAGCACAGATACGCAGTATTTT. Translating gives CASRGVGTPSTDTQYF.

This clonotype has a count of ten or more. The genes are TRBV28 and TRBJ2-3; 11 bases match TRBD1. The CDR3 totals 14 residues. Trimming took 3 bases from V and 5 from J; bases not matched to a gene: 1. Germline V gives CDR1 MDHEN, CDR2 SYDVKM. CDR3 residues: CASSFGTGGDTQYF. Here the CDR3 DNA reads TGTGCCAGCAGTTTCGGGACAGGGGGAGATACGCAGTATTTT.

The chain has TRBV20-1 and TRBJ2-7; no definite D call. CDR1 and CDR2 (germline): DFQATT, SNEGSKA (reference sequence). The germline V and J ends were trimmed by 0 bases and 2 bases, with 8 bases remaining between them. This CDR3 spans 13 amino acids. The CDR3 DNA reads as TGCAGTGCTAGAGATGGCGGAACCTACGAGCAGTACTTC. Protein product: CSARDGGTYEQYF.

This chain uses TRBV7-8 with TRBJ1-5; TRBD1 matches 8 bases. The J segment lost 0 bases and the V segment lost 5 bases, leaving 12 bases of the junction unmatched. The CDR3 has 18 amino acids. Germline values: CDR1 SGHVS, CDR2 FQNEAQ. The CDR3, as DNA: TGTGCCAGCAGCCCTAAGACAGGGGCGAGATATAGCAATCAGCCCCAGCATTTT. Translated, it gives CASSPKTGARYSNQPQHF.

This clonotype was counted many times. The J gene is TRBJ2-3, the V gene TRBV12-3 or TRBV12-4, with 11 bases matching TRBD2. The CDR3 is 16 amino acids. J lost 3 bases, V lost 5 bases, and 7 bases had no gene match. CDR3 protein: CASSGRLAGQTDTQYF. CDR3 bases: TGTGCCAGCAGTGGGAGACTAGCGGGGCAAACAGATACGCAGTATTTT.

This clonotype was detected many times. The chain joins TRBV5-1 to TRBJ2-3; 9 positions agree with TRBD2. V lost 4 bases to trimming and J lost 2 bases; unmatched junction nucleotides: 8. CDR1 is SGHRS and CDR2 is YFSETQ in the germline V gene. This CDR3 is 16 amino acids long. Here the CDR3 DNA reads TGCGCCAGCAGCATTGGGACTAGCCGATTCACAGATACGCAGTATTTT. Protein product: CASSIGTSRFTDTQYF.

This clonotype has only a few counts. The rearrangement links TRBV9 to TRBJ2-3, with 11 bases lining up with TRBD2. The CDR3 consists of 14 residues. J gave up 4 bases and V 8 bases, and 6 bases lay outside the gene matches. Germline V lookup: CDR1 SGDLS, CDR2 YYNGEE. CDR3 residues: CASTLAGGSDTQYF. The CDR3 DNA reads TGTGCCAGTACTCTAGCGGGGGGATCAGATACGCAGTATTTT.

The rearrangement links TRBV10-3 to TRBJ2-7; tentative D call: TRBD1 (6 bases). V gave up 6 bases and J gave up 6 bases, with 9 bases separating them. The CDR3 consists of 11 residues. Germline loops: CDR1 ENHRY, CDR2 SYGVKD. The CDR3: CAIRDSGEQYF. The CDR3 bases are TGTGCCATCAGGGACAGCGGCGAGCAGTACTTC.

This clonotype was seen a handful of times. The chain's CDR3 is CASSYSIITYEQYF. DNA for the CDR3: TGTGCCAGCAGTTACTCGATAATTACCTACGAGCAGTACTTC. The rearrangement uses TRBV6-6 and TRBJ2-7; D is uncertain. The germline V and J ends were trimmed by 0 bases and 2 bases, with 8 bases remaining between them. This CDR3 spans 14 amino acids. Germline-derived CDR1 and CDR2 are MNHNY and SVGAGI (reference sequence).